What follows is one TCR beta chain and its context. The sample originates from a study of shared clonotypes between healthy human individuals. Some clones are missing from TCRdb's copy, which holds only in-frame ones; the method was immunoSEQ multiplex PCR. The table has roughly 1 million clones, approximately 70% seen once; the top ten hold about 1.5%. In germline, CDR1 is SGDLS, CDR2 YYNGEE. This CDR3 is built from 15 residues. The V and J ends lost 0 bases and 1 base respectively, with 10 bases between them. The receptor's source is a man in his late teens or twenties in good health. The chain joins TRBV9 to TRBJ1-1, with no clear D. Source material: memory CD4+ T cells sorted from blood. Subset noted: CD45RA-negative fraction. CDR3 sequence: CASSVGAGKNTEAFF. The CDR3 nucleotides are TGTGCCAGCAGCGTAGGGGCGGGGAAGAACACTGAAGCTTTCTTT.